This T cell receptor (beta chain) was recorded in a study of blood T cell repertoires in COVID-19. Study as a whole: The study drew acute and convalescent COVID-19 samples from the United States, Italy and Spain. The cDNA or gDNA used as material had been derived from T cells, B-cell-depleted T cells, or PBMCs.

This clone appeared a single time. Under the authors' procedure: Scientists estimated how many nucleated cells there were by amplifying reference gene primers. Profiling relied on immunoSEQ multiplex PCR, and the TCRdb table lists in-frame clones only, not all of them. That table gives V, J and clone size, and the DNA gave D and trimming. The sample holds about 140,000 clones; around 81% are singletons and the top ten take 1.6%. The V end lost 3 bases, the J end lost 5 bases, and 16 bases lay between the germline ends. CDR1 is MGHDK and CDR2 is SYGVNS in the germline V gene. The CDR3 runs 15 residues.

Material for sequencing was peripheral blood. This TCR came from a human donor in a cohort sampled during active COVID-19. The chain combines TRBV25-1 with TRBJ1-2; D call uncertain. DNA of the CDR3: TGTGCCAGCAGTGATCCCCTTCGCAGAGGGTATGGCTACACCTTC. Translating it yields CASSDPLRRGYGYTF.